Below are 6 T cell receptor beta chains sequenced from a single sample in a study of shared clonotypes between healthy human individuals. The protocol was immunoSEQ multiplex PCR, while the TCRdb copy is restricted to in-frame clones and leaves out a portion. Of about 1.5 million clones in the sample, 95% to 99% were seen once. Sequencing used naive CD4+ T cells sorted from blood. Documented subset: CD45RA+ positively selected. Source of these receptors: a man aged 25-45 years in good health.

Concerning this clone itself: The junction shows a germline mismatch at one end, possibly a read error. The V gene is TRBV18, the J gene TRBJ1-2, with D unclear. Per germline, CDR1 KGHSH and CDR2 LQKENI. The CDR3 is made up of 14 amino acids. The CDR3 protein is CASSAPRPNYGYTF. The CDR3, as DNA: TGTGCCAGCTCAGCACCGCGACCTAACTATGGCTACACCTTC.

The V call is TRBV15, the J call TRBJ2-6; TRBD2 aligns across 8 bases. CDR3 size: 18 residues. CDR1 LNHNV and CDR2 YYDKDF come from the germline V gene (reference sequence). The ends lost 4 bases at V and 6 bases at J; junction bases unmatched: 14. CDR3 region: CATSNPSGGPIEANVLTF. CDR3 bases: TGTGCCACCAGCAATCCGTCGGGGGGGCCTATTGAGGCCAACGTCCTGACTTTC.

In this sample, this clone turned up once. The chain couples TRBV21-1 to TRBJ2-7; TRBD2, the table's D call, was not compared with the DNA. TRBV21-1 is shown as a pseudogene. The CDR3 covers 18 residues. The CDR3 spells CARKAAVRVGGRYYEQYF. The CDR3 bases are TGTGCCAGGAAAGCAGCGGTAAGGGTTGGTGGTCGATACTACGAGCAGTACTTC.

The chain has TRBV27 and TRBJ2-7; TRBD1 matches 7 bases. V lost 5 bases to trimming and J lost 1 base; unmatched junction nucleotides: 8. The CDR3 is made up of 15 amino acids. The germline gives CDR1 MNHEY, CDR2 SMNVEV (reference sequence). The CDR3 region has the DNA TGTGCCAGCAGTACCAGACAGGGAAATTCCTACGAGCAGTACTTC. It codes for CASSTRQGNSYEQYF.

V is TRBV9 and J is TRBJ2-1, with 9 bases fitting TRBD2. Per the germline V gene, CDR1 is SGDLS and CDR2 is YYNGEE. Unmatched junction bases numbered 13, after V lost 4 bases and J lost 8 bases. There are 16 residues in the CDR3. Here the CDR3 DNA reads TGTGCCAGCAGCCCCCTCTTTAGCGGGGGTGGGTATGAGCAGTTCTTC. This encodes CASSPLFSGGGYEQFF.

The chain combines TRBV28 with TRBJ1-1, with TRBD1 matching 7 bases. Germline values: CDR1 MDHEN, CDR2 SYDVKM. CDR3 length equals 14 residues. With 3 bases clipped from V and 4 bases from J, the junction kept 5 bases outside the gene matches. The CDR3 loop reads CASSFRTGATEAFF. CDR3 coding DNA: TGTGCCAGCAGTTTCCGTACAGGGGCCACTGAAGCTTTCTTT.